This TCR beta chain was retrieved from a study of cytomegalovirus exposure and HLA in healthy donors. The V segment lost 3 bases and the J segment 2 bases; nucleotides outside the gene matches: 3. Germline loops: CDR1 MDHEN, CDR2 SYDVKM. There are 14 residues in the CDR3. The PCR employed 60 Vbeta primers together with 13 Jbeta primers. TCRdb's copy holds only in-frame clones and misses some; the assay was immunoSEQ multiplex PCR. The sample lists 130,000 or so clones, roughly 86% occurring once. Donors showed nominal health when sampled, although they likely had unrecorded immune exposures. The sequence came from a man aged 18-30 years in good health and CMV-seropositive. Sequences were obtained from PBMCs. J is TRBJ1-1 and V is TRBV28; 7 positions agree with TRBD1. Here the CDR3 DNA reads TGTGCCAGCAGTTTGGGACAGACAAACACTGAAGCTTTCTTT. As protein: CASSLGQTNTEAFF.